This T cell receptor (beta chain) was observed in a study of blood T cell repertoires in COVID-19. Study in general: Both acute and convalescent COVID-19 samples were obtained from the United States, Italy and Spain. From T cells, B-cell-depleted T cells, or PBMCs came the material, which was cDNA or gDNA.

This CDR3 is 16 amino acids long. The V gene's germline CDR1 is MNHEY and CDR2 SMNVEV (reference sequence). V dropped 2 bases and J dropped 1 base, with 14 bases sitting between them. In the original processing: Reference gene primer amplification gave estimated nucleated cell counts. Produced via immunoSEQ multiplex PCR; TCRdb's table is partial and in-frame only. The D gene and trimming were derived from the DNA, and the V and J assignments and clone size from that table. The sample has approximately 260,000 clones, 79% seen once; the top ten hold approximately 4%. Sequencing used peripheral blood. The receptor comes from a woman aged 40 to 49 with active or convalescent COVID-19. The V and J genes are TRBV27 and TRBJ1-1; possibly TRBD1 for D (5 bases). The CDR3 sequence is CASSLKYGGGNTEAFF. The CDR3 DNA reads TGTGCCAGCAGTTTAAAATACGGGGGTGGGAACACTGAAGCTTTCTTT.